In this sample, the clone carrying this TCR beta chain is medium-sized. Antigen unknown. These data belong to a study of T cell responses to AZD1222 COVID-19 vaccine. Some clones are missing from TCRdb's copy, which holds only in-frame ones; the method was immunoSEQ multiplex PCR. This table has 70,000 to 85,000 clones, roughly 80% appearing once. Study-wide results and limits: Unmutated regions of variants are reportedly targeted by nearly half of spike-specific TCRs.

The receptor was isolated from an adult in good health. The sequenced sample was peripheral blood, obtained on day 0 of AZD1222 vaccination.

The CDR3 nucleotides are TGTGCCAGCAGTGAACCCACTAGCGGGACTAACACCGGGGAGCTGTTTTTT. Protein sequence: CASSEPTSGTNTGELFF. This sequence joins TRBV2 and TRBJ2-2, with 10 bases that match TRBD2. The germline V gene has CDR1 SNHLY and CDR2 FYNNEI. This CDR3 is 17 amino acids long. The junction had 5 bases not matched to a gene; V was cut back by 2 bases and J by 2 bases.